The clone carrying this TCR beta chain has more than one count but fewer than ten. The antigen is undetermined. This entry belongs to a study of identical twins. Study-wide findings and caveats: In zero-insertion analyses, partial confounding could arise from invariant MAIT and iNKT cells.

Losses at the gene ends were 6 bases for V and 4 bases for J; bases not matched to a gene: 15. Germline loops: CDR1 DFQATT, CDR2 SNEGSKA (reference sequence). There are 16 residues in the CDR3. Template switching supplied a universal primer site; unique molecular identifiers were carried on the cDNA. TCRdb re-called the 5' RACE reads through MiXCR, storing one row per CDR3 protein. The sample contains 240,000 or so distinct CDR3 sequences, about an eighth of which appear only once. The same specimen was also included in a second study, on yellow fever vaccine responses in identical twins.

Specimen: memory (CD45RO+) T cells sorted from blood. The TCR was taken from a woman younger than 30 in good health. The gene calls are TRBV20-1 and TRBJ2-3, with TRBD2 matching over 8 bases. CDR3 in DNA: TGCAGTGCAAATCCTGGACTAGCAACAGGTCCAGATACGCAGTATTTT. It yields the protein CSANPGLATGPDTQYF.